This T cell receptor (beta chain) was captured by sequencing in a study of cytomegalovirus exposure and HLA in healthy donors. For the study at large: A previous analysis identified fewer than 130 million unique TCR beta sequences derived from 180 million or so T cells. Findings and caveats of the study: When the data were analyzed later, several of the most significant clusters appeared to be linked to common viral pathogens. A previous analysis found most TCR beta V segments productive roughly 90% or roughly 30% of the time.

For this clone: Its antigen is undetermined.

Primers for the PCR totalled 60 Vbeta and 13 Jbeta. Study processing details: Later reanalysis found 60 million to 90 million unique TCR beta chains, some 10 million of them shared. Produced via immunoSEQ multiplex PCR; TCRdb's table is partial and in-frame only. Clonal size and the V and J genes are those of that table, whereas D and trimming came from the DNA. Of 100,000 to 150,000 clones detected, around 74% appear once; the ten largest clones hold around 4%. Germline loops: CDR1 SEHNR, CDR2 FQNEAQ (reference sequence). Trimming left V 5 bases short and J 0 bases short, with 16 bases between. The CDR3 contains 16 residues.

The chain employs TRBV7-9 and TRBJ1-2; D is unresolved. This receptor was taken from a woman between 50 and 59 years old in good health and CMV-seropositive. The sequenced sample was PBMCs. This CDR3 reads CASSRLVKEANYGYTF. The CDR3 coding sequence is TGTGCCAGCAGCCGCTTGGTTAAGGAGGCTAACTATGGCTACACCTTC.